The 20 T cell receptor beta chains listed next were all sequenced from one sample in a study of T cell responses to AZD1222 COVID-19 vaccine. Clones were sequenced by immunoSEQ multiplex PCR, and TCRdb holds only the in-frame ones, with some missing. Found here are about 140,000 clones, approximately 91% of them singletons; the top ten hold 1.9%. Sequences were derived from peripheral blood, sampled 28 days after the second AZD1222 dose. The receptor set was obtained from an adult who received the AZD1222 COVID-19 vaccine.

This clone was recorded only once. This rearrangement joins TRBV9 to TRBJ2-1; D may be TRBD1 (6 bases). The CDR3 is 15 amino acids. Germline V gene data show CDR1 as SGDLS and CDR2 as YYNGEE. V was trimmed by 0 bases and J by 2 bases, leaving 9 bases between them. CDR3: CASSVAQGTYNEQFF. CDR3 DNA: TGTGCCAGCAGCGTAGCACAGGGCACCTACAATGAGCAGTTCTTC.

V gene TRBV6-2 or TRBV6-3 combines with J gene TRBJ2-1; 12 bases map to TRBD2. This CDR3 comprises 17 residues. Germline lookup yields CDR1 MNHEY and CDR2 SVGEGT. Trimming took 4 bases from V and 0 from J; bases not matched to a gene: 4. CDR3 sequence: CASSSGLAGFSYNEQFF. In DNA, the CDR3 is TGTGCCAGCAGTTCGGGACTAGCGGGCTTCTCCTACAATGAGCAGTTCTTC.

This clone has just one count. CDR3 sequence (DNA): TGTGCCAGCAGCTTACGTCAGGGGAGCTCCTATAATTCACCCCTCCACTTT. Its translation: CASSLRQGSSYNSPLHF. The rearrangement joins TRBV7-9 to TRBJ1-6, with D maybe TRBD1 (6 bases). From germline, CDR1 is SEHNR and CDR2 FQNEAQ (reference sequence). This CDR3 region has 17 residues. The ends were cut back, 2 bases at V and 0 bases at J, with 11 bases in the middle.

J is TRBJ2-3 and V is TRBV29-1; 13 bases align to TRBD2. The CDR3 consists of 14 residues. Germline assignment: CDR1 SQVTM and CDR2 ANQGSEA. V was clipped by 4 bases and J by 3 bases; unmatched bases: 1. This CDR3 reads CSVAGLAGTDTQYF. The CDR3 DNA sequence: TGCAGCGTTGCGGGACTAGCGGGAACAGATACGCAGTATTTT.

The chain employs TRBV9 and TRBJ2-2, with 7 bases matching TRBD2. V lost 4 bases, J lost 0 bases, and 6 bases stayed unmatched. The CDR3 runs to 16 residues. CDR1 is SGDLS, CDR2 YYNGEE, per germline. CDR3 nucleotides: TGTGCCAGCAGCCCCCCCGGGGGGTCGAACACCGGGGAGCTGTTTTTT. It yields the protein CASSPPGGSNTGELFF.

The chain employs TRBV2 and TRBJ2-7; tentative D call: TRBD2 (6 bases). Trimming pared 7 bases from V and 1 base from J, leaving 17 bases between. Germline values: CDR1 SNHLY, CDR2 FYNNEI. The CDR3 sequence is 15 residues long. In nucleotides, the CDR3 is TGTGCCAGCAACTCGGAGGGCGGGCCATCCTACGAGCAGTACTTC. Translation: CASNSEGGPSYEQYF.

CDR3 protein: CASSGTGSLLNAEAFF. The CDR3 nucleotides are TGTGCCAGCAGTGGGACAGGGTCCTTGTTAAACGCTGAAGCTTTCTTT. The gene calls are TRBV2 and TRBJ1-1; 8 nucleotides align to TRBD1. V lost 4 bases and J lost 6; bases outside the gene matches: 13. The CDR3 runs to 16 residues. Germline lookup yields CDR1 SNHLY and CDR2 FYNNEI. The whole variable domain, filled in from reference TRBV2 and TRBJ1-1, reads EPEVTQTPSHQVTQMGQEVILRCVPISNHLYFYWYRQILGQKVEFLVSFYNNEISEKSEIFDDQFSVERPDGSNFTLKIRSTKLEDSAMYFCASSGTGSLLNAEAFFGQGTRLTVV.

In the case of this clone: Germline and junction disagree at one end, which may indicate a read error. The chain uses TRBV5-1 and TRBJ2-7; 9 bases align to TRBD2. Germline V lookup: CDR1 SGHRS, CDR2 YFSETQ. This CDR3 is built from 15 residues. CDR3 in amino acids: CASSLGAGGSSEQYF. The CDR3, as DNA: TGCGCCAGCAGCTTAGGAGCGGGGGGCTCCTCCGAGCAGTACTTC.

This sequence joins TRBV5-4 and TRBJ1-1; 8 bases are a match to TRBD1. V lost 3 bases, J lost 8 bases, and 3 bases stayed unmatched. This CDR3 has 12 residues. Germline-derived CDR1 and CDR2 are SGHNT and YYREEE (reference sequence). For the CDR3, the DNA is TGTGCCAGCAGCTCCGGGACAGGAGAAGCTTTCTTT. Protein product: CASSSGTGEAFF.

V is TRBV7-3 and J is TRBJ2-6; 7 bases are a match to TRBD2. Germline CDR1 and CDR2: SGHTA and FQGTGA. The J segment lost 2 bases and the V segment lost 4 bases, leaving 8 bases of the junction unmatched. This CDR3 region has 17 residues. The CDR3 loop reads CASSSTPAGAGANVLTF. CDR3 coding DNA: TGTGCCAGCAGCTCAACCCCTGCGGGGGCTGGGGCCAACGTCCTGACTTTC.

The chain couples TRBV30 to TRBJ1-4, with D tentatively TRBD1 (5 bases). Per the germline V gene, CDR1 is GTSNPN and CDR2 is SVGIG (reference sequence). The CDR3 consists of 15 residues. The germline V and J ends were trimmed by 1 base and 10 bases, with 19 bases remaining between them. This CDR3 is CAWSGGGVGVRKLFF. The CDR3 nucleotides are TGTGCCTGGAGTGGGGGGGGAGTTGGCGTGCGAAAACTGTTTTTT. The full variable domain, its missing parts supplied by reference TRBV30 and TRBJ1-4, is SQTIHQWPATLVQPVGSPLSLECTVEGTSNPNLYWYRQAAGRGLQLLFYSVGIGQISSEVPQNLSASRPQDRQFILSSKKLLLSDSGFYLCAWSGGGVGVRKLFFGSGTQLSVL.

In DNA form, the CDR3 reads TGTGCCAGCAGCGTAGATCAAGGACGGGGGAGCGAGCAGTACTTC. It yields the protein CASSVDQGRGSEQYF. This rearrangement joins TRBV9 to TRBJ2-7, with D perhaps matching TRBD2 (6 bases). The ends were cut back, 0 bases at V and 6 bases at J, with 16 bases in the middle. Per the germline V gene, CDR1 is SGDLS and CDR2 is YYNGEE. CDR3 length equals 15 residues. The entire variable domain, with the rest obtained from reference TRBV9 and TRBJ2-7, is as follows: DSGVTQTPKHLITATGQRVTLRCSPRSGDLSVYWYQQSLDQGLQFLIQYYNGEERAKGNILERFSAQQFPDLHSELNLSSLELGDSALYFCASSVDQGRGSEQYFGPGTRLTVT.

CDR3 region: CASKYQGRGSYEQYF. The DNA for the CDR3 is TGCGCCAGCAAATACCAGGGGAGAGGCTCCTACGAGCAGTACTTC. The chain couples TRBV5-1 to TRBJ2-7; weak D call: TRBD1 (6 bases). Germline V gene data show CDR1 as SGHRS and CDR2 as YFSETQ. Between the trimmed V and J ends, which lost 6 bases and 0 bases, there was a span of 16 bases. The CDR3 is made up of 15 amino acids.

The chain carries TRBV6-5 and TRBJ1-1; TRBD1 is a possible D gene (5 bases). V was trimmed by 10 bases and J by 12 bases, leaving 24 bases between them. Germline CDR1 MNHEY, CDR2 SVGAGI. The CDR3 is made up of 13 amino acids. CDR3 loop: CAIRGGGVRGSFF. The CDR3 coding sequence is TGTGCCATTCGCGGTGGAGGGGTCCGCGGGTCTTTCTTT.

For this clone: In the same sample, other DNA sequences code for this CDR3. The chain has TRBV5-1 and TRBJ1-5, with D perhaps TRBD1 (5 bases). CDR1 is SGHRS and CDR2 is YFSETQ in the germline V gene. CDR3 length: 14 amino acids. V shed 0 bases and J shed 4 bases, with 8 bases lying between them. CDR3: CASSLGQPNQPQHF. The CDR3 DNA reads TGCGCCAGCAGCTTGGGACAGCCGAATCAGCCCCAGCATTTT.

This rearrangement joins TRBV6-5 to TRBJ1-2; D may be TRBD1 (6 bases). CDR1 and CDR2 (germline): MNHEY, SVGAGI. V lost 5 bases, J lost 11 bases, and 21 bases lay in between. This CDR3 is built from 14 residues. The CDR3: CASSQQGISIGYTF. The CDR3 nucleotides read TGTGCCAGCAGTCAACAGGGTATCTCTATAGGGTACACCTTC.

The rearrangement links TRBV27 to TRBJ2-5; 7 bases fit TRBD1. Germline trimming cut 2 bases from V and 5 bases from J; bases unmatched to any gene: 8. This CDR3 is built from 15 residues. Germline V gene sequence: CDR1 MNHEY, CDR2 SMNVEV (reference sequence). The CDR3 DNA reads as TGTGCCAGCAGTTTAGAGGGGGCGGACTGGGAGACCCAGTACTTC. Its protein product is CASSLEGADWETQYF.

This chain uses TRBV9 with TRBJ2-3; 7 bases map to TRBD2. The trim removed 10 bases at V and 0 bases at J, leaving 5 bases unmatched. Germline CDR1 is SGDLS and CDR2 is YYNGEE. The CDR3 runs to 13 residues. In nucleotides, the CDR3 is TGTGCCGGGGGAGCGGGAAGCACAGATACGCAGTATTTT. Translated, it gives CAGGAGSTDTQYF.

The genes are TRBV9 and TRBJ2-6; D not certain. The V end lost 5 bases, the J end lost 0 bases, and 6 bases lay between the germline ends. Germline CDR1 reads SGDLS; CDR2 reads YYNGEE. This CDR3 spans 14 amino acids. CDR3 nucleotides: TGTGCCAGCAGTGGTCGCTCTGGGGCCAACGTCCTGACTTTC. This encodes CASSGRSGANVLTF.

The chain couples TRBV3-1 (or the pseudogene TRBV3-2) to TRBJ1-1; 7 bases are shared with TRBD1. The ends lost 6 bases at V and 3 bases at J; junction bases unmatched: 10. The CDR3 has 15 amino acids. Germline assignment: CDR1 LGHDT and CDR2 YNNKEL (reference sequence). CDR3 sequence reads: CASREYRGKDTEAFF. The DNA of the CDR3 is TGTGCCAGCAGGGAATACAGGGGTAAGGACACTGAAGCTTTCTTT.